This TCR beta chain was sequenced for a study of regulatory T cells in long-lasting Graves disease. Study-wide findings and caveats: A limited number of samples was an acknowledged limitation.

The time point: newly diagnosed GD, antithyroid drugs for less than 3 months. PBMC-derived RNA was used for the TCR library. Diagnosing Graves' disease relied on the American Thyroid Association guidelines. The CDR3 covers 12 residues. The germline CDR1 and CDR2 sequences are LNHNV and YYDKDF (reference sequence). Between the trimmed V and J ends, which lost 0 bases and 10 bases, there was a span of 7 bases. This clonotype has more than one count but fewer than ten. Antigen specificity is unknown. Building of the TCR beta libraries involved iRepertoire HTBI primers and Arm-PCR of CDR3 regions. MiXCR, applied by TCRdb to the multiplex PCR reads, yields one record per CDR3 protein. This sample has a few hundred thousand distinct CDR3 sequences, with 15% to 20% found just once. These data were likewise used in another study, on T cells in Graves' hyperthyroidism and ophthalmopathy. That investigation notes: Blood also held most thyroid clonotypes expanded beyond 0.001.

This TCR was sampled from a woman younger than 35 with Graves disease. The V call is TRBV15, the J call TRBJ1-5; D is unclear. This material consisted of peripheral blood mononuclear cells (PBMCs), taken at new diagnosis, from a patient treated with antithyroid drugs. The CDR3 sequence is CATSREWRPQHF. The CDR3 region has the DNA TGTGCCACCAGCAGAGAATGGCGCCCCCAGCATTTT.